This TCR beta chain was identified during a study of T cells in tuberculosis. The J segment lost 5 bases and the V segment lost 2 bases, leaving 1 base of the junction unmatched. The V gene's germline CDR1 is MGHDK and CDR2 SYGVNS. The CDR3 has 14 residues. Profiling relied on immunoSEQ multiplex PCR, and the TCRdb table lists in-frame clones only, not all of them. This table has 28,000 or so clones, nearly 90% appearing once. The chain is built from TRBV25-1 and TRBJ2-3; TRBD1 matches at 10 bases. The sequencing input was PBMCs. The TCR sequence derives from a donor aged 10 to 29 with latent tuberculosis or without tuberculosis infection. CDR3 sequence: CASSEGQGGDTQYF. For the CDR3, the DNA is TGTGCCAGCAGTGAAGGACAGGGGGGAGATACGCAGTATTTT. The variable domain in full, with the rest retrieved from reference TRBV25-1 and TRBJ2-3, is EADIYQTPRYLVIGTGKKITLECSQTMGHDKMYWYQQDPGMELHLIHYSYGVNSTEKGDLSSESTVSRIRTEHFPLTLESARPSHTSQYLCASSEGQGGDTQYFGPGTRLTVL.